This T cell receptor (beta chain) was profiled in a study of T cell responses to AZD1222 COVID-19 vaccine. Measured with immunoSEQ multiplex PCR; TCRdb has only the in-frame clones, and not every one. The table has about 73,000 clones, around three quarters seen once. This clone was detected once. The TCR comes from an adult who received the AZD1222 COVID-19 vaccine. The sequencing here drew on peripheral blood, taken 28 days after the second AZD1222 dose.

This CDR3 reads CASSLAAGGVQETQYF. The CDR3 coding sequence is TGTGCCAGCAGCTTAGCAGCGGGAGGCGTTCAAGAGACCCAGTACTTC. The chain uses TRBV7-2 and TRBJ2-5, with TRBD2 matching 9 bases. Germline trimming cut 0 bases from V and 2 bases from J; bases unmatched to any gene: 4. The CDR3 spans 16 residues. The germline V gene encodes CDR1 SGHTA and CDR2 FQGNSA.